The clone carrying this T cell receptor (beta chain) was detected a few times. Its antigen is not identified. TCRdb used MiXCR to reprocess the 5' RACE reads, holding one entry per CDR3 protein. The table has approximately 300,000 distinct CDR3 sequences, 7.5% to 9.5% seen once. This record belongs to a study of T-cell memory formation after mild COVID-19. General study findings and limits: Contracting CD4+ clones sat mainly in CM and EM; CD8+ in EMRA.

Sequencing was performed on PBMCs or a T cell subset sorted from them (not recorded which). This TCR was sampled from a young man who had mild COVID-19 (a few samples of this study predate the infection). Cell type and time point are not known.

The CDR3 loop reads CASSFLGDTGQPQHF. As DNA, the CDR3 is TGTGCCAGCAGCTTTCTTGGGGACACCGGACAGCCCCAGCATTTT. The chain employs TRBV5-6 and TRBJ1-5, with D possibly matching TRBD1 (6 bases). The CDR3 has 15 amino acids. V was trimmed by 2 bases and J by 7 bases, leaving 16 bases between them. The germline V gene encodes CDR1 SGHDT and CDR2 YYEEEE.